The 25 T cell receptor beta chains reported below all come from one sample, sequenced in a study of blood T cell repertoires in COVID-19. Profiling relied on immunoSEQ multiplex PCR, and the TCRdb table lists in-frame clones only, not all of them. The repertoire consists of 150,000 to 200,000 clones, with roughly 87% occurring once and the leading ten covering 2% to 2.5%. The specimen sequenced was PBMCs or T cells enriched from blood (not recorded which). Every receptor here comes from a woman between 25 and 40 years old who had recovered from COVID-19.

CDR3 DNA: TGTGCCAGCAGCCTAACCGGGGGGACGATCTACGAGCAGTACTTC. This gives the protein CASSLTGGTIYEQYF. The chain combines TRBV11-2 with TRBJ2-7; TRBD2 matches at 7 bases. This CDR3 spans 15 amino acids. V lost 5 bases and J lost 3; bases outside the gene matches: 10. Germline CDR1 and CDR2: SGHAT and FQNNGV.

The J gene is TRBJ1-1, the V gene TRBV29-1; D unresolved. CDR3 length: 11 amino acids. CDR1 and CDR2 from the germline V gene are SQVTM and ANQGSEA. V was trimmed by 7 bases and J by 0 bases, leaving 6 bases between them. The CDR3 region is CSAAMNTEAFF. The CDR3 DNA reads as TGCAGCGCCGCTATGAACACTGAAGCTTTCTTT.

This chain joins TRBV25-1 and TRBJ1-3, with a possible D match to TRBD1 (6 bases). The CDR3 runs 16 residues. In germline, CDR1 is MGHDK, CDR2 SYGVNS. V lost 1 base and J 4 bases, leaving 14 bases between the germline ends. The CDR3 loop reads CASSESGGPGGNTIYF. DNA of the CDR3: TGTGCCAGCAGTGAATCCGGGGGGCCGGGAGGAAACACCATATATTTT. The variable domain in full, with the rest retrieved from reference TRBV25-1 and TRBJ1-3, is EADIYQTPRYLVIGTGKKITLECSQTMGHDKMYWYQQDPGMELHLIHYSYGVNSTEKGDLSSESTVSRIRTEHFPLTLESARPSHTSQYLCASSESGGPGGNTIYFGEGSWLTVV.

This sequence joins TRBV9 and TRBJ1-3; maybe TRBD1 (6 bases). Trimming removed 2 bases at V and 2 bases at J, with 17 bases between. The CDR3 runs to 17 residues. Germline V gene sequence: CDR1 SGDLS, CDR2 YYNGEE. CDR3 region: CASSVEGDGGPGNTIYF. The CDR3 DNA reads TGTGCCAGCAGCGTCGAGGGGGACGGCGGGCCTGGAAACACCATATATTTT.

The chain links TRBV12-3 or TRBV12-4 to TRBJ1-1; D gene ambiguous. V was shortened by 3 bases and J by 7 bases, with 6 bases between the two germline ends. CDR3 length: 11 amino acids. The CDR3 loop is CASSFRGEAFF. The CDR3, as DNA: TGTGCCAGCAGTTTTCGGGGTGAAGCTTTCTTT.

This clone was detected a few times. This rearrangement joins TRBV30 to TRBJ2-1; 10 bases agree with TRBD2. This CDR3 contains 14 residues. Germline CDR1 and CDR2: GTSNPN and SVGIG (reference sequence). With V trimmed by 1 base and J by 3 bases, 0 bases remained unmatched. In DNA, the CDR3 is TGTGCCTGGAGTGGGACTAGCGGCTACAATGAGCAGTTCTTC. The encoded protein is CAWSGTSGYNEQFF.

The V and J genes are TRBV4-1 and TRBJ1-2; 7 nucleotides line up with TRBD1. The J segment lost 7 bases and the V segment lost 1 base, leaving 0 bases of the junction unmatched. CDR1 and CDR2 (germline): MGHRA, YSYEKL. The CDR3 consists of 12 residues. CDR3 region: CASSQAGGGYTF. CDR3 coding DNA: TGCGCCAGCAGCCAAGCAGGGGGTGGCTACACCTTC.

The CDR3 spells CAISESGDNGYTF. For the CDR3, the DNA is TGTGCCATCAGTGAGTCCGGGGACAATGGCTACACCTTC. The chain links TRBV10-3 to TRBJ1-2; D is possibly TRBD1 (6 bases). This CDR3 region has 13 residues. With 0 bases removed from V and 6 bases from J, the gap between germline ends came to 8 bases. Looked up from germline, CDR1 is ENHRY and CDR2 is SYGVKD.

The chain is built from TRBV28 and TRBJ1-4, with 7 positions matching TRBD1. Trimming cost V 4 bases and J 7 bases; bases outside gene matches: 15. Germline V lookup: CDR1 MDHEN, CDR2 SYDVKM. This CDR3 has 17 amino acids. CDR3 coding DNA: TGTGCCAGCAGTTCAATCGGGACAGTTAGAAGCATTGAAAAACTGTTTTTT. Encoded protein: CASSSIGTVRSIEKLFF.

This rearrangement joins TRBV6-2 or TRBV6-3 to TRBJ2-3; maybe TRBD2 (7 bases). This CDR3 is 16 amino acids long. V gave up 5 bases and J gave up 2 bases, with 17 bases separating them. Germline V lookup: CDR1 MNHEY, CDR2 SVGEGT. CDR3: CASSRTGRVNTDTQYF. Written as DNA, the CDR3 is TGTGCCAGCAGTCGCACAGGGAGGGTAAACACAGATACGCAGTATTTT.

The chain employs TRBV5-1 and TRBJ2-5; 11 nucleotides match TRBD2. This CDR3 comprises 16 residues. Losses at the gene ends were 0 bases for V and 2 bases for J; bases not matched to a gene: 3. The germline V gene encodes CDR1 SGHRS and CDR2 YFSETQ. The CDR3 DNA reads TGCGCCAGCAGCTTGGGAGTAGCGGGGGGGCAAGAGACCCAGTACTTC. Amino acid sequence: CASSLGVAGGQETQYF.

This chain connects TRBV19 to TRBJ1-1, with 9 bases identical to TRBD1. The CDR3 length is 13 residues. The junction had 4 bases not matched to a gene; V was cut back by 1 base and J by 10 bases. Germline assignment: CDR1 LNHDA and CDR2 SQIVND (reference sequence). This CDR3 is CASSIVMDRGAFF. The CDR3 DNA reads TGTGCCAGTAGTATAGTGATGGACAGGGGAGCTTTCTTT.

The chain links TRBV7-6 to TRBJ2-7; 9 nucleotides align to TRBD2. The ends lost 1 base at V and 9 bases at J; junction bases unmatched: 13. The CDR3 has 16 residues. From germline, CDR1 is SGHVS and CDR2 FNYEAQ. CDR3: CASSLGSRLAGVSQYF. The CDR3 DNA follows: TGTGCCAGCAGCTTAGGGTCTCGATTAGCGGGAGTCTCGCAGTACTTC.

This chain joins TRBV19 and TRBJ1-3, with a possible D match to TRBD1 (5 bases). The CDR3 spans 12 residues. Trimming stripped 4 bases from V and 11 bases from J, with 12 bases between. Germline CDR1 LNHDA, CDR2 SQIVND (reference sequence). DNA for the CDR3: TGTGCCAGTAGTACTCAGGGAGGGCCCATATATTTT. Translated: CASSTQGGPIYF.

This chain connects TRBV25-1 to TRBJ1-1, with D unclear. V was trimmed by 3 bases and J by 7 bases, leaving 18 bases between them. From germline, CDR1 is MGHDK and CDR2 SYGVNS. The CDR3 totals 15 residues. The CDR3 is CASSDPTPGGGEAFF. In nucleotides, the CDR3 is TGTGCCAGCAGTGACCCGACACCCGGAGGTGGTGAAGCTTTCTTT.

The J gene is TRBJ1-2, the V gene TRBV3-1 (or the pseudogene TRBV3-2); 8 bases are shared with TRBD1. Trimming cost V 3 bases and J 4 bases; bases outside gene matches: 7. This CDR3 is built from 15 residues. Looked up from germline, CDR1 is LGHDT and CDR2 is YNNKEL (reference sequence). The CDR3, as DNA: TGTGCCAGCAGCCATCTCGCAGGGGGCGCCTATGGCTACACCTTC. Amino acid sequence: CASSHLAGGAYGYTF.

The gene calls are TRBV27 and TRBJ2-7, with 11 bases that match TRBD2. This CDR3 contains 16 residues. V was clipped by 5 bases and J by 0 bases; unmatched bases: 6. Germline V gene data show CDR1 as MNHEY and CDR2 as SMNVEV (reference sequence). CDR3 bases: TGTGCCAGCAGTCAGGGACTAGCGGTGACCTCCTACGAGCAGTACTTC. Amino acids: CASSQGLAVTSYEQYF.

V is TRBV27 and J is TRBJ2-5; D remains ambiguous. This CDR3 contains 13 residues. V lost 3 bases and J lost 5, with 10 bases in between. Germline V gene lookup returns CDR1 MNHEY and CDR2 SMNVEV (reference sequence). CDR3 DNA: TGTGCCAGCAGTTTTTCTGTCGGGGAGACCCAGTACTTC. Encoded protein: CASSFSVGETQYF.

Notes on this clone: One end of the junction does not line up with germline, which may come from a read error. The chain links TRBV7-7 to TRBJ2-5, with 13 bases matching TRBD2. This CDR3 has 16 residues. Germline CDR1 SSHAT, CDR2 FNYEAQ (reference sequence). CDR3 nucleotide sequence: TGTGCTAGCAGCGCCGGACTAGCGGGGGAGCAAGAGACCCAGTACTTC. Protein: CASSAGLAGEQETQYF.

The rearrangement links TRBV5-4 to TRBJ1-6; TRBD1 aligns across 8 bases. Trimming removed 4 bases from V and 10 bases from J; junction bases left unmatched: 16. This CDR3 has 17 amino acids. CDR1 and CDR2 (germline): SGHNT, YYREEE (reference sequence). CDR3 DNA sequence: TGTGCCAGCAGCGCCGACCGATTTACAGGGGGACGGTCACCCCTCCACTTT. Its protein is CASSADRFTGGRSPLHF. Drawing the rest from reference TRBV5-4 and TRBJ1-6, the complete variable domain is ETGVTQSPTHLIKTRGQQVTLRCSSQSGHNTVSWYQQALGQGPQFIFQYYREEENGRGNFPPRFSGLQFPNYSSELNVNALELDDSALYLCASSADRFTGGRSPLHFGNGTRLTVT.

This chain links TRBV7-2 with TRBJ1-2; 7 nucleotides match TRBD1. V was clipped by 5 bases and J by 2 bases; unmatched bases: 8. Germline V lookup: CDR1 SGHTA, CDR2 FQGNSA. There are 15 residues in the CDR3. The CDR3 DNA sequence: TGTGCCAGCAGCCAAGAAGTACAGGGGAACTATGGCTACACCTTC. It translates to CASSQEVQGNYGYTF. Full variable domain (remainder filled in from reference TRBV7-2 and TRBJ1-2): GAGVSQSPSNKVTEKGKDVELRCDPISGHTALYWYRQSLGQGLEFLIYFQGNSAPDKSGLPSDRFSAERTGGSVSTLTIQRTQQEDSAVYLCASSQEVQGNYGYTFGSGTRLTVV.

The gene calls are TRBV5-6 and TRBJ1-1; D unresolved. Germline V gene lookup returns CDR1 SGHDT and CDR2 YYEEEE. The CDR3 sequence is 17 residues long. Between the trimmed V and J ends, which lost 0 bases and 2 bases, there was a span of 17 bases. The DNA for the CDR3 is TGTGCCAGCAGCTTGGGCGCCGTATGGTGGAGAAACACTGAAGCTTTCTTT. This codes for CASSLGAVWWRNTEAFF.

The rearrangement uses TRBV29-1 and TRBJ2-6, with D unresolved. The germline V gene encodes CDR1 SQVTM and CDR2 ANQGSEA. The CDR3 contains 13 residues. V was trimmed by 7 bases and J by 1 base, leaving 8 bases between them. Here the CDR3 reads CSAMTSGANVLTF. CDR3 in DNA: TGCAGCGCCATGACTTCTGGGGCCAACGTCCTGACTTTC.

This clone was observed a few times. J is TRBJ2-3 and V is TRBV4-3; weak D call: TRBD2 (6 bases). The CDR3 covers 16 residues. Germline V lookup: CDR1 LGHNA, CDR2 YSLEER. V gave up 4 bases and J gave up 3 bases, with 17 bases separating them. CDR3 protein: CASSLFLASETDTQYF. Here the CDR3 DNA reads TGCGCCAGCAGCCTGTTCCTAGCGAGTGAAACAGATACGCAGTATTTT.

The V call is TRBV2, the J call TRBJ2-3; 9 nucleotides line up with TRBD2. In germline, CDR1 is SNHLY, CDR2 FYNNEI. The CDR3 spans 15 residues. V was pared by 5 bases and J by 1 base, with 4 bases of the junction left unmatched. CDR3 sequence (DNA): TGTGCCAGCAGTCATAGCGGGGGTCGCACAGATACGCAGTATTTT. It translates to CASSHSGGRTDTQYF. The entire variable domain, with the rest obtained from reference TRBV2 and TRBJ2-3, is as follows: EPEVTQTPSHQVTQMGQEVILRCVPISNHLYFYWYRQILGQKVEFLVSFYNNEISEKSEIFDDQFSVERPDGSNFTLKIRSTKLEDSAMYFCASSHSGGRTDTQYFGPGTRLTVL.